The rows below give T cell receptor beta chains drawn from one sample of a study of CD4 T cells in relation to SARS-CoV-2 and coronaviruses. For these receptors, no antigen is known. Clones were sequenced by immunoSEQ multiplex PCR, and TCRdb holds only the in-frame ones, with some missing. The sample contains 9,000 to 13,000 clones, around 80% of which appear only once. What was sequenced was CD4+ T cells from PBMCs, cultured in vitro. These receptors came from a human donor in good health. CDR3s include the opening cysteine and the closing phenylalanine or tryptophan. The D gene is left open where the match is weak. Rows give clone size only sometimes, using once, few, many, or a class for an expanded clone.

>TRBJ2-5|-|TRBV7-3|-
TGTGCCAGCAGCCGTGGCGGGGCGGGGGAGACCCAGTACTTC
CASSRGGAGETQYF
>TRBJ1-3|-|TRBV3-1/TRBV3-2|once
TGTGCCAGCAGTCGGGACATTCAAAGTGGAAACACCATATATTTT
CASSRDIQSGNTIYF
>TRBJ1-1|-|TRBV5-1|-
TGCGCCAGCAGCTTGCCGCAGGCGGGGAACACTGAAGCTTTCTTT
CASSLPQAGNTEAFF
>TRBJ1-5|-|TRBV19|-
TGTGCCAGTGGACCGACACGAGCTCAGCCCCAGCATTTT
CASGPTRAQPQHF
>TRBJ1-5|-|TRBV10-3|-
TGTGCCATCAGTGAGTCGGGCGGCAGCAATCAGCCCCAGCATTTT
CAISESGGSNQPQHF
>TRBJ1-5|-|TRBV5-1|few
TGCGCCAGCAGCTTGGAAGGGAATAGCAATCAGCCCCAGCATTTT
CASSLEGNSNQPQHF
>TRBJ2-1|-|TRBV5-6|-
TGTGCCAGCAGCCCGACAATTAGCTCCTACAATGAGCAGTTCTTC
CASSPTISSYNEQFF
>TRBJ2-7|-|TRBV11-3|-
TGTGCCAGCAGCTTAGACGGGGGAGACTACGAGCAGTACTTC
CASSLDGGDYEQYF
>TRBJ2-1|-|TRBV5-4|-
TGTGCCAGCAGCTTGGGACTAGACTCCTACAATGAGCAGTTCTTC
CASSLGLDSYNEQFF
>TRBJ2-3|-|TRBV19|-
TGTGCCAGTAGTATAGGTGGAGCGCCCCGCACAGATACGCAGTATTTT
CASSIGGAPRTDTQYF
>TRBJ1-3|-|TRBV7-8|-
TGTGCCAGCAGCCCCATAAGGGGGGAAGGAAACACCATATATTTT
CASSPIRGEGNTIYF
>TRBJ2-5|TRBD2|TRBV7-2|-
TGTGCCAGCAGCTTATTAGAAGCGGGAGGGCCAGTGGGGGAGACCCAGTACTTC
CASSLLEAGGPVGETQYF
>TRBJ1-2|-|TRBV5-6|once
TGTGCCAGCAGACGATGGTTCTCCAGGGAGAATGGCTACACCTTC
CASRRWFSRENGYTF
>TRBJ2-3|-|TRBV5-1|once
TGCGCCAGCAGCTTGGTATTTCGGGGGGCAGGAGATACGCAGTATTTT
CASSLVFRGAGDTQYF
>TRBJ2-7|-|TRBV5-6|-
TGTGCCAGCAGCCGTGGGGACGTATCCTACGAGCAGTACTTC
CASSRGDVSYEQYF
>TRBJ2-3|-|TRBV30|-
TGTGCCTGGAGTGTTGGGCAGGGAGGTAGCACAGATACGCAGTATTTT
CAWSVGQGGSTDTQYF
>TRBJ2-5|TRBD2|TRBV6-1|-
TGTGCCAGCAGTGATGGGAGACTAGCGGGAGGTCATGAGACCCAGTACTTC
CASSDGRLAGGHETQYF
>TRBJ1-1|-|TRBV19|-
TGTGCCACAACAGGGCCCTCAATGAACACTGAAGCTTTCTTT
CATTGPSMNTEAFF
>TRBJ1-1|-|TRBV5-1|-
TGCGCCAGCAGCTCCGTATGGGGGGGTGGGAACACTGAAGCTTTCTTT
CASSSVWGGGNTEAFF
>TRBJ1-1|TRBD1|TRBV2|-
TGTGCCAGCGGGGGGCAGGGGGGGTACACTGAAGCTTTCTTT
CASGGQGGYTEAFF
>TRBJ1-3|-|TRBV4-1|-
TGCGCCAGCAGCCAAGATGGGGGAGAGGGAAACACCATATATTTT
CASSQDGGEGNTIYF
>TRBJ1-5|-|TRBV18|once
TGTGCCAGCTCATACAACAGGGTTCAGCCCCAGCATTTT
CASSYNRVQPQHF
>TRBJ2-3|-|TRBV18|-
TGTGCCAGCTCACGTGCCCCAGGGAACACAGATACGCAGTATTTT
CASSRAPGNTDTQYF
>TRBJ2-3|-|TRBV6-1|-
TGTGCCAGCAGCTCGACACCGGGGCGGGCAGATACGCAGTATTTT
CASSSTPGRADTQYF
>TRBJ2-3|-|TRBV18|-
TGTGCCAGCTCACCTATGACAGATACGCAGTATTTT
CASSPMTDTQYF
>TRBJ2-1|-|TRBV27|-
TGTGCCAGCGCGCTCCGGGGACATTCGGGGAATGAGCAGTTCTTC
CASALRGHSGNEQFF
>TRBJ1-1|TRBD1|TRBV6-2/TRBV6-3|-
TGTGCCAGCAGTTACTGGGACAGGAACACTGAAGCTTTCTTT
CASSYWDRNTEAFF
>TRBJ1-1|-|TRBV29-1|-
TGCAGCGTTGAAGGAGGGGGGGGACGGAACACTGAAGCTTTCTTT
CSVEGGGGRNTEAFF